Below, 31 T cell receptor beta chains from the same sample are listed, as sequenced in a study of cytomegalovirus exposure and HLA in healthy donors (dated by TCRdb to the late 2010s). The protocol used for the library was the immunoSEQ multiplex PCR assay. A mixture of 60 forward primers for TCR Vbeta segments and 13 reverse primers for TCR Jbeta segments was used in the multiplex PCR. The table was pulled from immuneACCESS by TCRdb, which kept in-frame rearrangements only. Such tables lose some clones; where checked, under half of the loss comes from unresolved V genes, and the rest has no known cause. This sample is represented by 150,000 to 200,000 clones; approximately 75% of them were singletons. The ten largest clonotypes hold 1.5% to 2% of the sample. Sequenced sample: PBMCs. The origin of the receptors is a woman between 18 and 29 years old in good health and CMV-seronegative.

The rearrangement links TRBV11-2 to TRBJ2-1, with 10 bases fitting TRBD1. Germline lookup yields CDR1 SGHAT and CDR2 FQNNGV. V trimming: 4 bases; J trimming: 7 bases; junction bases outside the gene matches: 7. The CDR3 totals 15 residues. The CDR3 is CASSWGQGTGNEQFF. CDR3 DNA sequence: TGTGCCAGCAGCTGGGGACAGGGGACGGGGAATGAGCAGTTCTTC.

The chain recombines TRBV5-5 with TRBJ1-1; D might be TRBD1 (6 bases). V lost 0 bases, J lost 4 bases, and 16 bases lay in between. The CDR3 has 16 residues. Germline V lookup: CDR1 SGHKS, CDR2 YYEKEE (reference sequence). The CDR3 DNA sequence: TGTGCCAGCAGCTTGGTACAGGGATGGGGGTCCACTGAAGCTTTCTTT. This codes for CASSLVQGWGSTEAFF.

The rearrangement uses TRBV5-1 and TRBJ1-4; perhaps TRBD1 as D (5 bases). V shed 5 bases and J shed 2 bases, with 16 bases lying between them. The CDR3 runs 16 residues. Germline V lookup: CDR1 SGHRS, CDR2 YFSETQ. The CDR3 DNA follows: TGCGCCAGCAGATTGTCGTCAGGGCGTACTAATGAAAAACTGTTTTTT. This codes for CASRLSSGRTNEKLFF.

This clone was detected a few times. The chain couples TRBV7-2 to TRBJ1-4; weak D call: TRBD1 (6 bases). There are 14 residues in the CDR3. V lost 2 bases to trimming and J lost 7 bases, with 11 bases between them. Per germline, CDR1 SGHTA and CDR2 FQGNSA. The CDR3 sequence is CASSLTGQGEKLFF. CDR3 DNA: TGTGCCAGCAGCTTAACGGGACAAGGTGAAAAACTGTTTTTT.

The chain joins TRBV27 to TRBJ1-6, with D tentatively TRBD1 (6 bases). V was trimmed by 3 bases and J by 8 bases, leaving 8 bases between them. The V gene's germline CDR1 is MNHEY and CDR2 SMNVEV (reference sequence). The CDR3 totals 13 residues. This chain's CDR3 is CASSLSGDSPLHF. The CDR3 DNA follows: TGTGCCAGCAGTTTGTCAGGGGATTCACCCCTCCACTTT.

This rearrangement joins TRBV6-5 to TRBJ2-3, with TRBD2 matching 8 bases. Germline V CDR1 and CDR2: MNHEY, SVGAGI. V gave up 5 bases and J gave up 9 bases; unmatched junction bases: 4. The CDR3 runs 12 residues. The CDR3 here is CASSQLAGTQYF. Here the CDR3 DNA reads TGTGCCAGCAGTCAGTTAGCGGGAACGCAGTATTTT.

The genes are TRBV19 and TRBJ1-5; the match to TRBD1 covers 7 bases. This CDR3 has 16 residues. With 5 bases clipped from V and 0 bases from J, the junction kept 7 bases outside the gene matches. The germline gives CDR1 LNHDA, CDR2 SQIVND (reference sequence). DNA for the CDR3: TGTGCCAGTAGTCGGACAGGCCGTTATAGCAATCAGCCCCAGCATTTT. Residues: CASSRTGRYSNQPQHF.

The chain couples TRBV7-9 to TRBJ1-4; 7 bases line up with TRBD1. The V segment lost 3 bases and the J segment 6 bases; nucleotides outside the gene matches: 4. CDR3 length equals 14 residues. Germline V gene lookup returns CDR1 SEHNR and CDR2 FQNEAQ (reference sequence). This CDR3 reads CASSLGRGYEKLFF. The CDR3 nucleotides read TGTGCCAGCAGCTTGGGCAGGGGGTATGAAAAACTGTTTTTT.

This chain links TRBV11-3 with TRBJ2-5; 7 nucleotides line up with TRBD1. J lost 5 bases, V lost 0 bases, and 6 bases had no gene match. Germline V gene lookup returns CDR1 SGHNT and CDR2 YENEEA. CDR3 size: 15 residues. As DNA, the CDR3 is TGTGCCAGCAGCTTAGATTCAAGGGGGCACGAGACCCAGTACTTC. Its protein is CASSLDSRGHETQYF.

V usage is TRBV27 and J usage is TRBJ1-6, with D perhaps TRBD1 (6 bases). From germline, CDR1 is MNHEY and CDR2 SMNVEV (reference sequence). Trimming removed 5 bases from V and 14 bases from J, with 13 bases in between. The CDR3 spans 12 residues. The CDR3 loop is CASSITGSTLHF. CDR3 DNA: TGTGCCAGCAGTATTACAGGGTCCACCCTCCACTTT.

The rearrangement uses TRBV25-1 and TRBJ2-6; D is possibly TRBD1 (6 bases). The CDR3 is 16 amino acids. In germline, CDR1 is MGHDK, CDR2 SYGVNS. The V end lost 7 bases, the J end lost 4 bases, and 17 bases lay between the germline ends. The chain's CDR3 is CASTSNPGAGANVLTF. The CDR3 nucleotides read TGTGCCAGCACCTCGAATCCAGGGGCCGGGGCCAACGTCCTGACTTTC.

The rearrangement joins TRBV11-2 to TRBJ2-1; TRBD2 matches at 8 bases. Germline V CDR1 and CDR2: SGHAT, FQNNGV. CDR3 length: 15 residues. J gave up 6 bases and V 5 bases, and 9 bases lay outside the gene matches. Written as DNA, the CDR3 is TGTGCCAGCAGCCCAGTAGTAGCGGGACCCAATGAGCAGTTCTTC. Protein sequence: CASSPVVAGPNEQFF.

A word on this clone: The junction differs from germline at one of its ends, possibly a read error. The chain uses TRBV30 and TRBJ1-5; possibly TRBD1 for D (5 bases). Germline CDR1 reads GTSNPN; CDR2 reads SVGIG (reference sequence). This CDR3 is 14 amino acids long. The CDR3 DNA follows: TGTGCCTGGGGTGTCTACTCGGGGGACCAGCCCCAGCATTTT. Protein: CAWGVYSGDQPQHF.

As to this clone: The junction departs from the called germline gene at one end, perhaps through a read error. The chain joins TRBV27 to TRBJ1-5; tentatively, D is TRBD1 (6 bases). The CDR3 is 15 amino acids. Germline loops: CDR1 MNHEY, CDR2 SMNVEV (reference sequence). The CDR3, as DNA: TGTGCCAGCAGTCTATCTGGGACACCCACTACGCCCCAGCATTTT. As protein: CASSLSGTPTTPQHF.

The chain uses TRBV30 and TRBJ2-5, with a tentative D call TRBD1 (5 bases). The CDR3 spans 13 residues. Germline V gene sequence: CDR1 GTSNPN, CDR2 SVGIG (reference sequence). V was clipped by 1 base and J by 0 bases, with 6 bases between them. The CDR3 sequence is CAWSGGHQETQYF. The CDR3 nucleotides are TGTGCCTGGAGTGGGGGCCACCAAGAGACCCAGTACTTC.

The J gene is TRBJ1-6, the V gene TRBV4-2; 8 bases map to TRBD1. J was trimmed by 8 bases and V by 4 bases; bases with no gene match: 4. Germline CDR1 is LGHNA and CDR2 is YNFKEQ. The CDR3 runs to 14 residues. CDR3 nucleotides: TGTGCCAGCAGCCTAAAGACAGGGGATTCACCCCTCCACTTT. This gives the protein CASSLKTGDSPLHF.

V and J are TRBV5-1 and TRBJ2-3; 9 bases are shared with TRBD2. The CDR3 runs to 12 residues. Germline trimming cut 2 bases from V and 12 bases from J; bases unmatched to any gene: 4. The germline V gene encodes CDR1 SGHRS and CDR2 YFSETQ. Written as DNA, the CDR3 is TGCGCCAGCAGCTTCACCGGGACTAGCCAGTATTTT. Its protein is CASSFTGTSQYF.

As regards this clone: Germline and junction disagree at one end, which may indicate a read error. The rearrangement links TRBV6-5 to TRBJ1-5; D call uncertain. CDR1 and CDR2 from the germline V gene are MNHEY and SVGAGI. The CDR3 is made up of 15 amino acids. CDR3 nucleotide sequence: TGTGCTAGCAGTTACGACCGCCCCGGGAAGCAGCCCCAGCATTTT. Translating gives CASSYDRPGKQPQHF.

J is TRBJ1-6 and V is TRBV6-5; D gene unclear. Between the trimmed V and J ends, which lost 0 bases and 6 bases, there was a span of 6 bases. The germline CDR1 and CDR2 sequences are MNHEY and SVGAGI. The CDR3 is 14 residues long. The CDR3 sequence is CASSYSYSNSPLHF. Here the CDR3 DNA reads TGTGCCAGCAGTTACTCGTACAGTAATTCACCCCTCCACTTT.

This chain uses TRBV18 with TRBJ1-1; D not resolved. CDR1 and CDR2 from the germline V gene are KGHSH and LQKENI. This CDR3 has 12 amino acids. V was clipped by 3 bases and J by 5 bases, with 7 bases between them. This CDR3 is CASSPAGTEAFF. The CDR3 DNA sequence: TGTGCCAGCTCACCCGCGGGAACTGAAGCTTTCTTT.

V gene TRBV12-5 combines with J gene TRBJ2-3, with 8 bases aligning to TRBD2. This CDR3 region has 14 residues. The ends lost 3 bases at V and 9 bases at J; junction bases unmatched: 8. Germline lookup yields CDR1 LGHNT and CDR2 FRNRAP. The CDR3 here is CASGFLGGAKTQYF. The CDR3 coding sequence is TGTGCTAGTGGTTTTCTCGGGGGGGCGAAGACGCAGTATTTT.

V gene TRBV20-1 combines with J gene TRBJ2-7; 7 bases line up with TRBD1. Germline values: CDR1 DFQATT, CDR2 SNEGSKA (reference sequence). This CDR3 contains 11 residues. V trimming: 4 bases; J trimming: 5 bases; junction bases outside the gene matches: 2. CDR3 in amino acids: CSAMTGNEQYF. DNA of the CDR3: TGCAGTGCTATGACAGGGAACGAGCAGTACTTC.

This rearrangement joins TRBV6-6 to TRBJ2-3, with TRBD1 identical over 7 bases. The CDR3 extends over 15 amino acids. Germline trimming cut 6 bases from V and 0 bases from J; bases unmatched to any gene: 6. The germline CDR1 and CDR2 sequences are MNHNY and SVGAGI (reference sequence). CDR3 protein: CASSRRDRSTDTQYF. The DNA of the CDR3 is TGTGCCAGCAGCCGCCGGGACAGAAGCACAGATACGCAGTATTTT.

V usage is TRBV18 and J usage is TRBJ1-2; D not resolved. The V and J ends lost 3 bases and 5 bases respectively, with 13 bases between them. Looked up from germline, CDR1 is KGHSH and CDR2 is LQKENI. The CDR3 consists of 14 residues. The CDR3 coding sequence is TGTGCCAGCTCACCGGGCAGGTCGGGATATGGCTACACCTTC. It translates to CASSPGRSGYGYTF. Full variable domain (outside the CDR3, taken from reference TRBV18 and TRBJ1-2): NAGVMQNPRHLVRRRGQEARLRCSPMKGHSHVYWYRQLPEEGLKFMVYLQKENIIDESGMPKERFSAEFPKEGPSILRIQQVVRGDSAAYFCASSPGRSGYGYTFGSGTRLTVV.

V gene TRBV15 combines with J gene TRBJ2-1, with 12 bases that match TRBD2. Germline trimming cut 6 bases from V and 5 bases from J; bases unmatched to any gene: 8. This CDR3 comprises 16 residues. Per the germline V gene, CDR1 is LNHNV and CDR2 is YYDKDF (reference sequence). The CDR3 loop is CATRDRTSGVDNEQFF. In DNA, the CDR3 is TGTGCCACCAGGGATAGGACTAGCGGGGTGGACAATGAGCAGTTCTTC. Combining the CDR3 with reference TRBV15 and TRBJ2-1 gives the whole variable domain DAMVIQNPRYQVTQFGKPVTLSCSQTLNHNVMYWYQQKSSQAPKLLFHYYDKDFNNEADTPDNFQSRRPNTSFCFLDIRSPGLGDTAMYLCATRDRTSGVDNEQFFGPGTRLTVL.

This clone was recorded once. This chain uses TRBV6-5 with TRBJ1-2; a weak D match, TRBD1 (5 bases). This CDR3 is 13 amino acids long. Per the germline V gene, CDR1 is MNHEY and CDR2 is SVGAGI. V lost 2 bases to trimming and J lost 5 bases, with 9 bases between them. CDR3: CASSYDGGYGYTF. CDR3 coding DNA: TGTGCCAGCAGTTACGACGGGGGGTATGGCTACACCTTC.

The CDR3 loop reads CAWRGGLWDTEAFF. The CDR3 nucleotides are TGTGCCTGGAGAGGCGGGCTGTGGGACACTGAAGCTTTCTTT. The genes are TRBV30 and TRBJ1-1; D remains ambiguous. V was pared by 3 bases and J by 3 bases, with 14 bases between. Germline loops: CDR1 GTSNPN, CDR2 SVGIG (reference sequence). The CDR3 is 14 amino acids. Supplemented by reference TRBV30 and TRBJ1-1, the full variable domain reads SQTIHQWPATLVQPVGSPLSLECTVEGTSNPNLYWYRQAAGRGLQLLFYSVGIGQISSEVPQNLSASRPQDRQFILSSKKLLLSDSGFYLCAWRGGLWDTEAFFGQGTRLTVV.

The chain couples TRBV6-1 to TRBJ1-1; D might be TRBD1 (6 bases). The CDR3 consists of 13 residues. Trimming cost V 7 bases and J 4 bases, with 13 bases left between them. CDR1 and CDR2 from the germline V gene are MNHNS and SASEGT. The CDR3 DNA reads TGTGCCAGCACTAGGGGGAGTATCACTGAAGCTTTCTTT. As protein: CASTRGSITEAFF.

This clone was observed a single time. This sequence joins TRBV7-9 and TRBJ2-7; perhaps TRBD1 as D (9 bases). The CDR3 has 16 amino acids. The V end was cut by 1 base, the J end by 3 bases, with 16 bases between. From germline, CDR1 is SEHNR and CDR2 FQNEAQ (reference sequence). CDR3 DNA: TGTGCCAGCAGCTTAGGACGGGGGGGACAGGGCTACGAGCAGTACTTC. Its protein is CASSLGRGGQGYEQYF.

This rearrangement joins TRBV4-1 to TRBJ2-3, with 10 positions matching TRBD2. The CDR3 is 16 amino acids. The V gene's germline CDR1 is MGHRA and CDR2 YSYEKL. The V gene end was trimmed by 1 base and the J gene end by 6 bases; junction bases not matched to a gene: 7. As DNA, the CDR3 is TGCGCCAGCAGCCAAGGAAGCGGGGGGGCCCCTGATACGCAGTATTTT. It specifies CASSQGSGGAPDTQYF.

This clone was detected only once. The chain recombines TRBV5-6 with TRBJ2-4; D is possibly TRBD2 (7 bases). V was trimmed by 5 bases and J by 6 bases, leaving 24 bases between them. Germline values: CDR1 SGHDT, CDR2 YYEEEE. This CDR3 comprises 17 residues. The CDR3 bases are TGTGCCAGCAGTCTCTACCTGGGGCGGGGGCCGAGAAACATTCAGTACTTC. Its translation: CASSLYLGRGPRNIQYF.